The 18 T cell receptor beta chains listed next were all sequenced from one sample in a study of sequential checkpoint blockade in melanoma. The treatment: randomized to nivolumab then ipilimumab (arm A) or the reverse (arm B). TCRdb keeps only in-frame clones here, not all; method: immunoSEQ multiplex PCR. The sample has about 32,000 clones, 82% seen once. The material was CD8+ T cells sorted from blood (inferred from file names), obtained from a patient given nivolumab and ipilimumab in sequence. These receptors all stem from a human donor with melanoma.

The chain links TRBV27 to TRBJ2-1, with 7 bases identical to TRBD2. After removal of 3 bases from V and 4 bases from J, the junction contained 6 bases not matched to a gene. The CDR3 contains 15 residues. CDR1 is MNHEY, CDR2 SMNVEV, per germline (reference sequence). In DNA form, the CDR3 reads TGTGCCAGCAGTTTTAGCGGGCGCCCTTACAATGAGCAGTTCTTC. Residues: CASSFSGRPYNEQFF.

This chain uses TRBV16 with TRBJ2-7; TRBD1 matches 9 bases. The CDR3 sequence is 15 residues long. Germline CDR1 KGHSY, CDR2 FQNENV. Trimming at V came to 3 bases and at J to 6 bases, leaving 9 bases not matched to a gene. This CDR3 reads CASSHGQGQTREQYF. The CDR3 nucleotides are TGTGCCAGCAGCCACGGACAGGGGCAAACCCGCGAGCAGTACTTC.

This clone was counted a single time. This chain connects TRBV28 to TRBJ1-2; D ambiguous. The germline V gene has CDR1 MDHEN and CDR2 SYDVKM. The V gene lost 5 bases and the J gene lost 7 bases, with 17 bases spanning the gap. The CDR3 extends over 14 amino acids. CDR3 amino acids: CASSPYPGSGGYTF. The CDR3 DNA reads as TGTGCCAGCAGTCCCTACCCCGGGAGCGGTGGCTACACCTTC.

The chain combines TRBV28 with TRBJ1-1, with 8 bases lining up with TRBD1. Trimming cost V 4 bases and J 0 bases; bases outside gene matches: 1. The germline CDR1 and CDR2 sequences are MDHEN and SYDVKM. The CDR3 is 14 residues long. The CDR3 spells CASSWTGLNTEAFF. DNA for the CDR3: TGTGCCAGCAGTTGGACAGGGTTGAACACTGAAGCTTTCTTT. Supplemented by reference TRBV28 and TRBJ1-1, the full variable domain reads DVKVTQSSRYLVKRTGEKVFLECVQDMDHENMFWYRQDPGLGLRLIYFSYDVKMKEKGDIPEGYSVSREKKERFSLILESASTNQTSMYLCASSWTGLNTEAFFGQGTRLTVV.

Concerning this clone itself: Mismatch with germline at one junction end may stem from a read error. The chain recombines TRBV4-2 with TRBJ1-1, with D unresolved. CDR1 and CDR2 from the germline V gene are LGHNA and YNFKEQ. This CDR3 spans 16 amino acids. The CDR3, as DNA: TGTGTCAGCAGCCAAGGGCTGCGGGGTCTGAACACTGAAGCTTTCTTT. Amino acids: CVSSQGLRGLNTEAFF.

Worth noting for this clone: A read error may account for a junction end that differs from germline. The chain has TRBV15 and TRBJ2-1; TRBD1 agrees at 10 bases. The CDR3 sequence is 15 residues long. Germline-derived CDR1 and CDR2 are LNHNV and YYDKDF (reference sequence). This CDR3 is CATRQGQGPYNERFF. CDR3 coding DNA: TGTGCCACCAGACAGGGACAGGGGCCCTACAATGAGCGGTTCTTC.

The count of this clone is one. The CDR3: CASSAGPNGYTF. CDR3 DNA: TGTGCCAGCAGTGCGGGCCCGAATGGCTACACCTTC. V and J are TRBV6-5 and TRBJ1-2; no reliable D call. Trimming removed 5 bases from V and 6 bases from J, with 10 bases in between. The CDR3 is made up of 12 amino acids. Germline V gene data show CDR1 as MNHEY and CDR2 as SVGAGI.

This clone was found once. The chain recombines TRBV5-6 with TRBJ2-2, with TRBD2 matching 9 bases. Trimming at V came to 4 bases and at J to 7 bases, leaving 8 bases not matched to a gene. Germline assignment: CDR1 SGHDT and CDR2 YYEEEE. This CDR3 region has 15 residues. CDR3 amino acids: CASSLGTSRVGELFF. The CDR3 region has the DNA TGTGCCAGCAGCCTGGGGACTAGCCGGGTCGGGGAGCTGTTTTTT.

This rearrangement joins TRBV28 to TRBJ2-7; 8 nucleotides line up with TRBD2. CDR3 length equals 17 residues. Germline values: CDR1 MDHEN, CDR2 SYDVKM. V shed 3 bases, J shed 1 base, and the junction held 11 bases outside the gene matches. The CDR3 sequence: CASSFPPISGTSYEQYF. CDR3 nucleotides: TGTGCCAGCAGTTTCCCTCCGATTAGCGGGACTTCCTACGAGCAGTACTTC.

Comments on this clone: Its ends do not fully match the called genes, so a read error is possible. V usage is TRBV6-5 and J usage is TRBJ1-6; D perhaps matches TRBD1 (5 bases). The germline CDR1 and CDR2 sequences are MNHEY and SVGAGI. The CDR3 runs to 14 residues. DNA of the CDR3: TGTGCCGGCAGTTACTCCTCAGGGAATTCACCCCTCCACTTT. This translates into CAGSYSSGNSPLHF.

This chain joins TRBV4-1 and TRBJ1-5; D possibly corresponds to TRBD1 (6 bases). The V end lost 1 base, the J end lost 2 bases, and 9 bases lay between the germline ends. Per the germline V gene, CDR1 is MGHRA and CDR2 is YSYEKL. The CDR3 has 15 amino acids. The CDR3 bases are TGCGCCAGCAGCCAAGCGGGGGGCGGCAATCAGCCCCAGCATTTT. Translated: CASSQAGGGNQPQHF.

This clone was seen a few times. The DNA for the CDR3 is TGTGCCAGCAGCGTAGATAAGACAGGGTTGAGCAAGCGGATAACCGGGGAGCTGTTTTTT. Its translation: CASSVDKTGLSKRITGELFF. The chain recombines TRBV9 with TRBJ2-2, with 7 bases fitting TRBD1. The CDR3 covers 20 residues. Germline V gives CDR1 SGDLS, CDR2 YYNGEE. V trimming: 0 bases; J trimming: 5 bases; junction bases outside the gene matches: 19.

The chain couples TRBV6-1 to TRBJ1-1; a weak D match, TRBD1 (6 bases). Germline V gene sequence: CDR1 MNHNS, CDR2 SASEGT. CDR3 length equals 14 residues. V was trimmed by 8 bases and J by 0 bases, leaving 13 bases between them. For the CDR3, the DNA is TGTGCCAGCCCGGGACACCCCATGAACACTGAAGCTTTCTTT. Amino acids: CASPGHPMNTEAFF.

V is TRBV5-1 and J is TRBJ2-1; D ambiguous. Trimming removed 4 bases at V and 3 bases at J, with 5 bases between. Germline CDR1 and CDR2: SGHRS and YFSETQ. This CDR3 is 12 amino acids long. CDR3 nucleotides: TGCGCCAGCAGCCCCTACTACAATGAGCAGTTCTTC. This codes for CASSPYYNEQFF.

This chain links TRBV9 with TRBJ2-3; the D gene is possibly TRBD1 (6 bases). The CDR3 spans 17 residues. The germline CDR1 and CDR2 sequences are SGDLS and YYNGEE. Trimming pared 0 bases from V and 2 bases from J, leaving 16 bases between. CDR3 sequence reads: CASSVEFRGPLTDTQYF. The CDR3 nucleotides are TGTGCCAGCAGCGTAGAGTTCAGGGGACCACTCACAGATACGCAGTATTTT.

This rearrangement joins TRBV6-5 to TRBJ1-5; weak D call: TRBD1 (5 bases). Trimming removed 7 bases from V and 4 bases from J, with 14 bases in between. This CDR3 has 14 residues. Per the germline V gene, CDR1 is MNHEY and CDR2 is SVGAGI. CDR3 sequence: CASTFAGGNQPQHF. CDR3 DNA sequence: TGTGCCAGCACGTTCGCTGGGGGGAATCAGCCCCAGCATTTT.

The rearrangement joins TRBV7-9 to TRBJ2-7; possibly TRBD2 for D (6 bases). CDR3 size: 14 residues. The ends were cut back, 4 bases at V and 3 bases at J, with 13 bases in the middle. The germline gives CDR1 SEHNR, CDR2 FQNEAQ (reference sequence). CDR3 sequence reads: CASSSSGRNYEQYF. CDR3 bases: TGTGCCAGCAGCTCCAGCGGGCGAAACTACGAGCAGTACTTC.

This chain connects TRBV9 to TRBJ1-2, with unresolved D. The CDR3 consists of 13 residues. The germline gives CDR1 SGDLS, CDR2 YYNGEE. Trimming removed 0 bases at V and 1 base at J, with 4 bases between. The CDR3 nucleotides read TGTGCCAGCAGCGTAGTCGGTAACTATGGCTACACCTTC. Amino acids: CASSVVGNYGYTF.